A single sample is the source of the 29 T cell receptor beta chains below, sequenced in a study of OX40 agonist ivuxolimab in advanced cancers. Generated by immunoSEQ multiplex PCR, the TCRdb table keeps only in-frame clones and is missing some. This table has roughly 75,000 clones, about 88% appearing once. This sample comprised CD4+ or CD8+ T cells sorted from blood, obtained in a trial of the OX40 agonist ivuxolimab. These TCRs come from an adult with an advanced solid tumor such as melanoma, head and neck, liver or kidney cancer.

The V gene is TRBV30, the J gene TRBJ2-3, with D possibly matching TRBD2 (6 bases). The V gene's germline CDR1 is GTSNPN and CDR2 SVGIG (reference sequence). V was pared by 3 bases and J by 8 bases, with 15 bases between. This CDR3 contains 13 residues. The DNA of the CDR3 is TGTGCCTGGAGACGGACTACCTCGGGTACGCAGTATTTT. Encoded protein: CAWRRTTSGTQYF.

The CDR3 here is CASSLDSGKLFF. CDR3 nucleotide sequence: TGTGCCAGCAGCTTAGATTCCGGGAAACTGTTTTTT. This rearrangement joins TRBV11-3 to TRBJ1-4; D is undetermined. V shed 0 bases and J shed 11 bases, with 7 bases lying between them. This CDR3 spans 12 amino acids. Germline CDR1 is SGHNT and CDR2 is YENEEA.

The genes are TRBV16 and TRBJ2-1; D gene uncertain. Trimming took 4 bases from V and 4 from J, leaving 8 bases between them. The CDR3 totals 13 residues. The germline CDR1 and CDR2 sequences are KGHSY and FQNENV. CDR3 nucleotides: TGTGCCAGCAGCCTGACTGATTACAATGAGCAGTTCTTC. It specifies CASSLTDYNEQFF.

The gene calls are TRBV19 and TRBJ2-1; 8 bases are a match to TRBD1. Germline V gene data show CDR1 as LNHDA and CDR2 as SQIVND (reference sequence). This CDR3 is built from 15 residues. V was pared by 3 bases and J by 2 bases, with 3 bases of the junction left unmatched. CDR3 sequence: CASSMDRDPYNEQFF. As DNA, the CDR3 is TGTGCCAGTAGTATGGACAGGGACCCCTACAATGAGCAGTTCTTC.

V usage is TRBV19 and J usage is TRBJ1-5; 8 nucleotides align to TRBD1. Germline loops: CDR1 LNHDA, CDR2 SQIVND (reference sequence). This CDR3 contains 15 residues. V shed 7 bases, J shed 1 base, and the junction held 6 bases outside the gene matches. CDR3 in amino acids: CASTDRDESNQPQHF. The CDR3 coding sequence is TGTGCCAGTACGGACAGGGACGAAAGCAATCAGCCCCAGCATTTT. The full variable domain, rest sourced from reference TRBV19 and TRBJ1-5, is DGGITQSPKYLFRKEGQNVTLSCEQNLNHDAMYWYRQDPGQGLRLIYYSQIVNDFQKGDIAEGYSVSREKKESFPLTVTSAQKNPTAFYLCASTDRDESNQPQHFGDGTRLSIL.

The chain is built from TRBV30 and TRBJ1-6; 7 positions agree with TRBD1. V shed 3 bases and J 6 bases; nucleotides not matched to a gene: 8. The CDR3 totals 15 residues. Germline-derived CDR1 and CDR2 are GTSNPN and SVGIG (reference sequence). As DNA, the CDR3 is TGTGCCTGGAGGGGACAGCCGAATATTAATTCACCCCTCCACTTT. The encoded protein is CAWRGQPNINSPLHF.

V gene TRBV19 combines with J gene TRBJ2-3; 7 bases line up with TRBD2. V trimming: 5 bases; J trimming: 0 bases; junction bases outside the gene matches: 5. This CDR3 has 15 residues. In germline, CDR1 is LNHDA, CDR2 SQIVND (reference sequence). CDR3 loop: CASSPAGISTDTQYF. In DNA, the CDR3 is TGTGCCAGTAGTCCAGCGGGGATTAGCACAGATACGCAGTATTTT. The full variable domain, with the rest looked up from reference TRBV19 and TRBJ2-3, is DGGITQSPKYLFRKEGQNVTLSCEQNLNHDAMYWYRQDPGQGLRLIYYSQIVNDFQKGDIAEGYSVSREKKESFPLTVTSAQKNPTAFYLCASSPAGISTDTQYFGPGTRLTVL.

The chain couples TRBV9 to TRBJ2-7; the match to TRBD2 covers 11 bases. Germline V gene lookup returns CDR1 SGDLS and CDR2 YYNGEE. This CDR3 region has 18 residues. V was pared by 0 bases and J by 2 bases, with 10 bases of the junction left unmatched. The CDR3 DNA sequence: TGTGCCAGCAGCGTAGGGGGATCCGGGACTAGCGGAACCTACGAGCAGTACTTC. Its protein is CASSVGGSGTSGTYEQYF.

The CDR3 nucleotides read TGCAGCGGACGAGAAGGCGGTTACGAGCAGTACTTC. Amino acids: CSGREGGYEQYF. V is TRBV29-1 and J is TRBJ2-5; D is undetermined. TRBJ2-7 explains the end of the DNA better; the J call may be wrong. The CDR3 has 12 amino acids. The germline V gene has CDR1 SQVTM and CDR2 ANQGSEA.

V gene TRBV28 combines with J gene TRBJ2-7; TRBD2 agrees at 9 bases. Germline CDR1 reads MDHEN; CDR2 reads SYDVKM. The length of the CDR3 is 15 residues. The V and J ends lost 7 bases and 2 bases, in that order; junction bases with no gene match: 9. CDR3 region: CASKTPGLAPYEQYF. CDR3 bases: TGTGCCAGCAAGACGCCGGGACTAGCCCCCTACGAGCAGTACTTC.

In its sample, this clone ranks as medium-sized. The rearrangement uses TRBV7-8 and TRBJ1-3, with TRBD1 matching 11 bases. The CDR3 loop spans 16 amino acids. V dropped 3 bases and J dropped 1; count of bases not matched to a gene: 2. From germline, CDR1 is SGHVS and CDR2 FQNEAQ. CDR3 DNA sequence: TGTGCCAGCAGCTTTGGGACAGGGGGATCTGGAAACACCATATATTTT. It yields the protein CASSFGTGGSGNTIYF.

This clone was observed a handful of times. J is TRBJ2-7 and V is TRBV19, with D uncertain. V was pared by 5 bases and J by 4 bases, with 18 bases between. The germline V gene has CDR1 LNHDA and CDR2 SQIVND (reference sequence). The CDR3 totals 15 residues. The CDR3 spells CASSPHRVRVYEQYF. CDR3 DNA sequence: TGTGCCAGTAGTCCCCATCGAGTCAGAGTTTACGAGCAGTACTTC.

The V call is TRBV6-1, the J call TRBJ2-5; possibly TRBD1 for D (6 bases). V was shortened by 1 base and J by 0 bases, with 12 bases between the two germline ends. Germline CDR1 MNHNS, CDR2 SASEGT. The CDR3 is 16 residues long. The CDR3 DNA reads TGTGCCAGCAGTGAAGAGGGGACACCGAACCAAGAGACCCAGTACTTC. The encoded protein is CASSEEGTPNQETQYF.

This chain uses TRBV13 with TRBJ1-3; no clear D gene. The V gene lost 1 base and the J gene lost 5 bases, with 9 bases spanning the gap. The CDR3 is 14 residues long. Germline CDR1 is PRHDT and CDR2 is FYEKMQ (reference sequence). The CDR3 region is CASSLEGPRNTIYF. The CDR3 coding sequence is TGTGCCAGCAGCTTAGAAGGTCCCAGAAACACCATATATTTT.

The chain is built from TRBV11-2 and TRBJ2-3; 7 nucleotides line up with TRBD1. V was clipped by 6 bases and J by 2 bases; unmatched bases: 8. The CDR3 is 15 amino acids. From germline, CDR1 is SGHAT and CDR2 FQNNGV. The CDR3 spells CASRIGGRDTDTQYF. CDR3 in DNA: TGTGCCAGCAGAATAGGGGGCAGAGACACAGATACGCAGTATTTT. Using reference TRBV11-2 and TRBJ2-3 for the parts outside the CDR3, the full variable domain is EAGVAQSPRYKIIEKRQSVAFWCNPISGHATLYWYQQILGQGPKLLIQFQNNGVVDDSQLPKDRFSAERLKGVDSTLKIQPAKLEDSAVYLCASRIGGRDTDTQYFGPGTRLTVL.

V is TRBV6-1 and J is TRBJ2-3, with 7 bases identical to TRBD1. V shed 6 bases and J 2 bases; nucleotides not matched to a gene: 5. CDR1 and CDR2 (germline): MNHNS, SASEGT. The CDR3 sequence is 14 residues long. CDR3 sequence reads: CASRNRGPTDTQYF. In nucleotides, the CDR3 is TGTGCCAGCAGGAACAGGGGCCCCACAGATACGCAGTATTTT.

V and J are TRBV29-1 and TRBJ1-2; D unresolved. V lost 2 bases and J 7 bases, leaving 11 bases between the germline ends. The germline gives CDR1 SQVTM, CDR2 ANQGSEA. This CDR3 comprises 12 residues. CDR3 amino acids: CSVERSGAGYTF. The CDR3 nucleotides read TGCAGCGTTGAAAGGTCAGGCGCTGGCTACACCTTC.

The V gene is TRBV10-3, the J gene TRBJ2-5; D might be TRBD1 or TRBD2, each matching 7 bases. The V end was cut by 6 bases, the J end by 5 bases, with 13 bases between. Germline CDR1 and CDR2: ENHRY and SYGVKD. There are 13 residues in the CDR3. CDR3 DNA: TGTGCCATCAGACAGGGGAGGGACGAGACCCAGTACTTC. Its translation: CAIRQGRDETQYF.

The rearrangement joins TRBV18 to TRBJ2-5; no definite D call. Trimming shortened V by 1 base and J by 5 bases, and 8 bases separated the two germline ends. Per germline, CDR1 KGHSH and CDR2 LQKENI. There are 13 residues in the CDR3. As DNA, the CDR3 is TGTGCCAGCTCACCACGACCGCGGGAGACCCAGTACTTC. Amino acids: CASSPRPRETQYF.

This clone occurred once. The V call is TRBV11-2, the J call TRBJ2-7; possible D gene TRBD2, 5 bases. The V gene's germline CDR1 is SGHAT and CDR2 FQNNGV. The V gene lost 5 bases and the J gene lost 5 bases, with 25 bases spanning the gap. The CDR3 has 17 amino acids. CDR3 region: CASSQDGRVQPPDEQYF. The CDR3 DNA is TGTGCCAGCAGCCAAGATGGGCGGGTCCAGCCCCCCGACGAGCAGTACTTC.

CDR3 DNA sequence: TGTGCCAGCAGCTTATTGGGTGCAACTAATGAAAAACTGTTTTTT. As protein: CASSLLGATNEKLFF. The rearrangement links TRBV7-9 to TRBJ1-4; D remains ambiguous. CDR3 size: 15 residues. Germline CDR1 and CDR2: SEHNR and FQNEAQ (reference sequence). V lost 2 bases and J 0 bases, leaving 7 bases between the germline ends.

A few counts support this clone. The genes are TRBV7-3 and TRBJ1-2; 10 nucleotides line up with TRBD1. This CDR3 region has 14 residues. Trimming removed 0 bases from V and 7 bases from J; junction bases left unmatched: 2. Germline assignment: CDR1 SGHTA and CDR2 FQGTGA. This CDR3 reads CASSLTGTGAGYTF. In DNA, the CDR3 is TGTGCCAGCAGCTTAACCGGGACAGGGGCTGGCTACACCTTC.

This rearrangement joins TRBV6-6 to TRBJ1-5; possibly TRBD1 for D (5 bases). The CDR3 sequence is 14 residues long. The V gene lost 2 bases and the J gene lost 3 bases, with 8 bases spanning the gap. Germline V CDR1 and CDR2: MNHNY, SVGAGI (reference sequence). The CDR3 region has the DNA TGTGCCAGCAGTTACAGTGGGGCCAATCAGCCCCAGCATTTT. The encoded protein is CASSYSGANQPQHF.

The chain joins TRBV5-4 to TRBJ2-3; unclear D gene. Germline V gene sequence: CDR1 SGHNT, CDR2 YYREEE (reference sequence). V dropped 0 bases and J dropped 4 bases, with 15 bases sitting between them. The CDR3 runs to 16 residues. CDR3: CASSLAAKSSADTQYF. The CDR3 DNA reads as TGTGCCAGCAGCTTGGCGGCAAAATCGAGCGCAGATACGCAGTATTTT.

The chain links TRBV18 to TRBJ1-5; 7 bases are shared with TRBD1. This CDR3 has 14 amino acids. V gave up 5 bases and J gave up 6 bases; unmatched junction bases: 7. CDR1 and CDR2 from the germline V gene are KGHSH and LQKENI. Written as DNA, the CDR3 is TGTGCCAGCTCAGGTCAGGGGGAGACTCAGCCCCAGCATTTT. Translation gives CASSGQGETQPQHF.

The V gene is TRBV6-6, the J gene TRBJ1-1, with a possible D match to TRBD1 (6 bases). CDR1 is MNHNY and CDR2 is SVGAGI in the germline V gene (reference sequence). The germline V and J ends were trimmed by 5 bases and 5 bases, with 21 bases remaining between them. This CDR3 is built from 16 residues. CDR3 sequence: CASSTPPWGAETEAFF. The CDR3 DNA sequence: TGTGCCAGCAGTACCCCACCGTGGGGGGCAGAAACTGAAGCTTTCTTT.

The count of this clone is one. The V and J genes are TRBV10-3 and TRBJ2-7; 7 bases are a match to TRBD1. The CDR3 sequence is 14 residues long. J gave up 4 bases and V 7 bases, and 10 bases lay outside the gene matches. Germline-derived CDR1 and CDR2 are ENHRY and SYGVKD. CDR3 DNA sequence: TGTGCCATCACCTCACAGGGGAGCACTTACGAGCAGTACTTC. Translated, it gives CAITSQGSTYEQYF.

This rearrangement joins TRBV2 to TRBJ1-1; TRBD1 agrees at 10 bases. The junction had 12 bases not matched to a gene; V was cut back by 6 bases and J by 5 bases. CDR1 is SNHLY and CDR2 is FYNNEI in the germline V gene. The CDR3 loop spans 16 amino acids. The CDR3 here is CASRARTGGLQTEAFF. The CDR3 nucleotides read TGTGCCAGCAGGGCGCGGACAGGGGGTCTGCAAACTGAAGCTTTCTTT.

In regard to this clone: The junction departs from germline at one end; a sequencing error may be responsible. The chain links TRBV27 to TRBJ2-7; TRBD2 matches at 10 bases. Germline CDR1 and CDR2: MNHEY and SMNVEV (reference sequence). CDR3 size: 18 residues. For the CDR3, the DNA is TGTGCCAGCAGTTTCCTCGGACTAGCGGCAACCCTCCCCTACGAGCAGTGCTTC. Its protein product is CASSFLGLAATLPYEQCF.